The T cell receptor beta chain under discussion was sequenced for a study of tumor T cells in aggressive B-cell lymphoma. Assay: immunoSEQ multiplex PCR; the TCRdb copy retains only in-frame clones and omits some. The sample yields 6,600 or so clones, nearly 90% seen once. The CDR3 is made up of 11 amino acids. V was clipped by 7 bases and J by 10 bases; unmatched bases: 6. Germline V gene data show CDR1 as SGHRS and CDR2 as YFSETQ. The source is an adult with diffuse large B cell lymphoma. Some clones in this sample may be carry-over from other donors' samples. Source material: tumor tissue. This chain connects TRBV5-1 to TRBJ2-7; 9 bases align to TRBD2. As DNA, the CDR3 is TGCGCCAGCGAACTAGCGGGTCGACAGTACTTC. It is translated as CASELAGRQYF.